The clone carrying this T cell receptor (beta chain) was seen at least ten times. The antigen remains unidentified. Healthy Caucasians provided all donations. This specimen belongs to a study of identical twins. Notes on the study in general: Memory repertoires lacked the insertion deficit that abundant cord blood beta clonotypes showed. Among monozygotic twins, out-of-frame TCR alpha sharing exceeded what models predicted.

The cDNA had a unique molecular identifier and a template-switch universal primer site. Via MiXCR, TCRdb re-called the 5' RACE reads, giving one row per CDR3 protein. The data show approximately 600,000 distinct CDR3 sequences, with 7.1% seen just once and 1.6% held by the top ten. This CDR3 is built from 13 residues. The germline gives CDR1 SGHDN, CDR2 FVKESK. Trimming removed 4 bases from V and 8 bases from J; junction bases left unmatched: 4. These data are also associated with another study on yellow fever vaccine responses in identical twins.

This TCR was recovered from a woman between 18 and 29 years old in good health. What was sequenced was PBMCs. The chain links TRBV14 to TRBJ2-1; 8 nucleotides align to TRBD2. CDR3 in amino acids: CASSRLTSDEQFF. CDR3 DNA: TGTGCCAGCAGCCGCCTGACTAGCGATGAGCAGTTCTTC.